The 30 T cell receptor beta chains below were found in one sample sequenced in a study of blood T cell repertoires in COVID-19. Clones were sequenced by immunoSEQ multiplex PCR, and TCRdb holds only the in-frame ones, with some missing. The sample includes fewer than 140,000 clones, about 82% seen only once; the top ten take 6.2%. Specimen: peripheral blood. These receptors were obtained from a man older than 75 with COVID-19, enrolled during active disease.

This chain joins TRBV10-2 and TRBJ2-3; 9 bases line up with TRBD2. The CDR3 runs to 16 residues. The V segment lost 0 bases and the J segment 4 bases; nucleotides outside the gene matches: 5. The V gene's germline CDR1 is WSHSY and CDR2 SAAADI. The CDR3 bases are TGCGCCAGCAGTGAGTCTTTAGCGGGAGCATCAGATACGCAGTATTTT. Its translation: CASSESLAGASDTQYF.

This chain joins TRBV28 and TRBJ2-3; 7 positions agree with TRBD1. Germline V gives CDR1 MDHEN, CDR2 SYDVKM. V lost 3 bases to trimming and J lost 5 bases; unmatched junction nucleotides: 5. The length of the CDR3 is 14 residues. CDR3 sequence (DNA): TGTGCCAGCAGTTTTGGACAGGCCCTAGATACGCAGTATTTT. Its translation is CASSFGQALDTQYF.

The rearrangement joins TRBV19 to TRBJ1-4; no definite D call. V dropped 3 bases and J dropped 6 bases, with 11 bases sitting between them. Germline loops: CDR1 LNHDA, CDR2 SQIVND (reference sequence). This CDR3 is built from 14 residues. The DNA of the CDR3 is TGTGCCAGTAGTATGTGGCTGAGGGATGAAAAACTGTTTTTT. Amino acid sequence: CASSMWLRDEKLFF.

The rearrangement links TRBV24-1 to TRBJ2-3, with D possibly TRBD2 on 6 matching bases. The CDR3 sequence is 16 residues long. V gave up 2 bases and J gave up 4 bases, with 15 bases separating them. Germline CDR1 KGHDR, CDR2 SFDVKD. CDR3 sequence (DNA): TGTGCCACCAGTGATTCCTTCACCCGGGAGCCAGATACGCAGTATTTT. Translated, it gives CATSDSFTREPDTQYF.

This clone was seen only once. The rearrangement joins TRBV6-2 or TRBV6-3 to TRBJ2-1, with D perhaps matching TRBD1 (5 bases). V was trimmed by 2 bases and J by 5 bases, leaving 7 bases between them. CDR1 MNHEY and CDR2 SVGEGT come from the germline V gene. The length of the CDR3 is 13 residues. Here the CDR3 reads CASSYGAHNEQFF. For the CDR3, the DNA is TGTGCCAGCAGTTACGGGGCCCACAATGAGCAGTTCTTC.

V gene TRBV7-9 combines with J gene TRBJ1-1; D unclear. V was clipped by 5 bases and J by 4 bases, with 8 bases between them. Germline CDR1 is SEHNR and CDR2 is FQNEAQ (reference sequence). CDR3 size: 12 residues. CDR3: CASSTQSTEAFF. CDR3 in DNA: TGTGCCAGCAGCACACAGAGCACTGAAGCTTTCTTT.

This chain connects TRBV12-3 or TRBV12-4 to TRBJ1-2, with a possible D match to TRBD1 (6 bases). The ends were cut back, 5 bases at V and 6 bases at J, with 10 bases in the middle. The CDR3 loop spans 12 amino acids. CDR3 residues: CASSVNRDGYTF. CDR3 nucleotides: TGTGCCAGCAGTGTGAACAGGGATGGCTACACCTTC.

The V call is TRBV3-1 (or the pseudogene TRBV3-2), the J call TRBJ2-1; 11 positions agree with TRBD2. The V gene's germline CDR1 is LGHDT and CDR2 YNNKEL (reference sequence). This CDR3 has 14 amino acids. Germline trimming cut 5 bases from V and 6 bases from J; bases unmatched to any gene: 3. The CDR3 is CASSAGTSGNEQFF. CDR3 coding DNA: TGTGCCAGCAGCGCGGGGACTAGCGGCAATGAGCAGTTCTTC.

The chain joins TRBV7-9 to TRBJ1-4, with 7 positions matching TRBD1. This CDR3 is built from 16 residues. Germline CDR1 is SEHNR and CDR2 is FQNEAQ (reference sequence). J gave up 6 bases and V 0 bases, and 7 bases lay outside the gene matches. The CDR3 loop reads CASSLARQGRYEKLFF. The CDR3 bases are TGTGCCAGCAGCTTAGCGAGACAGGGTCGTTATGAAAAACTGTTTTTT.

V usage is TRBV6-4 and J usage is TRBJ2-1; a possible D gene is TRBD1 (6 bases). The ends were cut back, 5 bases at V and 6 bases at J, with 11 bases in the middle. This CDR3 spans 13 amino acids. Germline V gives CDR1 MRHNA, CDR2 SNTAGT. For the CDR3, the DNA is TGTGCCAGCAGTCCTACAGGGTCCAATGAGCAGTTCTTC. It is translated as CASSPTGSNEQFF.

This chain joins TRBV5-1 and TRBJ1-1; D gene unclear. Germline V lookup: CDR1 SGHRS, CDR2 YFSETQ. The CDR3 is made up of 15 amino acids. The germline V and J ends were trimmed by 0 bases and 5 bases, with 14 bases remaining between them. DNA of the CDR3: TGCGCCAGCAGCTTGGATTCTGTAGAACGGACTGAAGCTTTCTTT. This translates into CASSLDSVERTEAFF.

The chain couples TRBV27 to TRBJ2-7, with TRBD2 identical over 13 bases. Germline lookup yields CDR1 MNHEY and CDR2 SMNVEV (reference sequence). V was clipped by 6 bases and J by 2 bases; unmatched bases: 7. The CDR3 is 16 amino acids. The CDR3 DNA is TGTGCCAGCAGGGGGACTAGCGGGGCTTCCCCCTACGAGCAGTACTTC. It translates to CASRGTSGASPYEQYF.

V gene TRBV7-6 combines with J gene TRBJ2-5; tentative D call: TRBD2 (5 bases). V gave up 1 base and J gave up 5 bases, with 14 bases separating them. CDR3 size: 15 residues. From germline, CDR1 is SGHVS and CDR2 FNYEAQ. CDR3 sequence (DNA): TGTGCCAGCAGCTTAGAAACTAGTAATGCGGAGACCCAGTACTTC. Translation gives CASSLETSNAETQYF.

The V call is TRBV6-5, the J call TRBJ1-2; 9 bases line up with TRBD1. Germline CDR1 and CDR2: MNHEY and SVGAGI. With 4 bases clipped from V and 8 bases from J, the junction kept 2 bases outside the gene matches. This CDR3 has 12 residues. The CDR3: CASSLQGAGYTF. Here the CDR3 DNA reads TGTGCCAGCAGTTTACAGGGGGCAGGCTACACCTTC.

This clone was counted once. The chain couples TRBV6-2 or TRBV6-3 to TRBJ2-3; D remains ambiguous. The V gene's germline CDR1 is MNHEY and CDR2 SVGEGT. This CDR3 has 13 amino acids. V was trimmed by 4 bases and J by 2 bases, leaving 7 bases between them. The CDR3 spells CASSLGNTDTQYF. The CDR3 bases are TGTGCCAGCAGTTTGGGCAACACAGATACGCAGTATTTT.

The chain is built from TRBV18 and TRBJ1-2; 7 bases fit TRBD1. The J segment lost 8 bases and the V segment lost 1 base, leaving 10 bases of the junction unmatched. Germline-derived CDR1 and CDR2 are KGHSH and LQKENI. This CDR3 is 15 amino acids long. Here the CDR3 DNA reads TGTGCCAGCTCACCACGGACAGGATCAAGAGACGGCTACACCTTC. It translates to CASSPRTGSRDGYTF.

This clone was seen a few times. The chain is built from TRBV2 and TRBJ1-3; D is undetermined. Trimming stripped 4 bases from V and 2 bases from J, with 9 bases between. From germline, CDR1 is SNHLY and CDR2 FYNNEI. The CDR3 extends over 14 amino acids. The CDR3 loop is CASSAGVTGNTIYF. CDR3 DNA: TGTGCCAGCAGTGCCGGGGTTACTGGAAACACCATATATTTT.

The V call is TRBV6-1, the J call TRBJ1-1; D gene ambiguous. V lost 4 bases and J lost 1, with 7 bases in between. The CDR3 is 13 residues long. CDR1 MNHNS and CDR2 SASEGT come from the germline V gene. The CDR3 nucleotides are TGTGCCAGCAGTGCACAGTCGAACACTGAAGCTTTCTTT. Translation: CASSAQSNTEAFF.

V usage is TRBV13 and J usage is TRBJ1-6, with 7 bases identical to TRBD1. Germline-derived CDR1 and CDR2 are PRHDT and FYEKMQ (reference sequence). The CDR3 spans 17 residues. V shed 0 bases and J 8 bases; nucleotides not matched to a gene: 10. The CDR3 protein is CASSLGPTGNSHSPLHF. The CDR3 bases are TGTGCCAGCAGCTTAGGCCCGACAGGGAATTCGCATTCACCCCTCCACTTT.

The CDR3 reads CASSRGGGAFF. In DNA form, the CDR3 reads TGTGCCAGCAGCCGCGGCGGGGGAGCTTTCTTT. The chain couples TRBV4-2 to TRBJ1-1; D is perhaps TRBD1 (5 bases). Trimming took off 4 bases at V and 10 bases at J, with 10 bases between the two ends. The CDR3 length is 11 residues. CDR1 is LGHNA and CDR2 is YNFKEQ in the germline V gene.

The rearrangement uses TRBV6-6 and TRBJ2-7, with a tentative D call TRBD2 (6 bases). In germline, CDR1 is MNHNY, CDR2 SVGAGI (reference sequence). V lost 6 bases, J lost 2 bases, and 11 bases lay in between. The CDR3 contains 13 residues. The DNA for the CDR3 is TGTGCCAGCAGCAACACTAGCCCCTACGAGCAGTACTTC. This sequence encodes CASSNTSPYEQYF.

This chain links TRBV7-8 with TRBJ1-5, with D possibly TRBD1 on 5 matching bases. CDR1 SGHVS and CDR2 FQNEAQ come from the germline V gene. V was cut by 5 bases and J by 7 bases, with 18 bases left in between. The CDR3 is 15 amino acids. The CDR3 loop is CASSQGDGGIQPQHF. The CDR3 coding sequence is TGTGCCAGCAGCCAGGGCGATGGGGGGATCCAGCCCCAGCATTTT.

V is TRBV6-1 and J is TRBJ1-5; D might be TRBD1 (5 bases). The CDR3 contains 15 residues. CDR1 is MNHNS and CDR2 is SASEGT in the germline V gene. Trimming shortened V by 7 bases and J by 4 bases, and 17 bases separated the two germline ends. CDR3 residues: CASTLTAGSNQPQHF. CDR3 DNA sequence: TGTGCCAGCACCCTAACGGCAGGGTCGAATCAGCCCCAGCATTTT.

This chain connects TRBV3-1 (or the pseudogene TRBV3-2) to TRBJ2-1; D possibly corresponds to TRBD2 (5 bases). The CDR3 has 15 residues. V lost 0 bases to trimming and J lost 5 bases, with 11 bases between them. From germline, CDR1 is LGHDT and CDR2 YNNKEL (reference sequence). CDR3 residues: CASSQDSSLDNEQFF. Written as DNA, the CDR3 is TGTGCCAGCAGCCAAGATTCATCACTAGACAATGAGCAGTTCTTC.

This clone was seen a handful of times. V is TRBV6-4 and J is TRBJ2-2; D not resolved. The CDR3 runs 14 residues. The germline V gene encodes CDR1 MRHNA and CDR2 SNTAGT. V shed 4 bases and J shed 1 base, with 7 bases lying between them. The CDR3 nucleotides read TGTGCCAGCAGTGCAGCGATGAACACCGGGGAGCTGTTTTTT. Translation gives CASSAAMNTGELFF.

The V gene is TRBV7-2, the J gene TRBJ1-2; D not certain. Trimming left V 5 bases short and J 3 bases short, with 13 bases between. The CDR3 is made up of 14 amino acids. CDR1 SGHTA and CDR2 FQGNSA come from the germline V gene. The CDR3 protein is CASSPVEGHYGYTF. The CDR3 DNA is TGTGCCAGCAGCCCGGTGGAGGGCCACTATGGCTACACCTTC.

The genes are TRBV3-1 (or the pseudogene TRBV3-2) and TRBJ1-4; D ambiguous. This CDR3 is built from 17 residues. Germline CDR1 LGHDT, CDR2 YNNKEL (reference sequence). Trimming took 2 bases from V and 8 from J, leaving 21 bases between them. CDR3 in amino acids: CASSQPFRPSRKEKLFF. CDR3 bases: TGTGCCAGCAGCCAACCCTTCAGGCCTTCCCGGAAGGAAAAACTGTTTTTT.

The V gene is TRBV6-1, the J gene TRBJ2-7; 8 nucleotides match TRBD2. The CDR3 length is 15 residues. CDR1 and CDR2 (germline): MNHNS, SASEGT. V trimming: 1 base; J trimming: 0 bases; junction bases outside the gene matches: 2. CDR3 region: CASSEGSGTSYEQYF. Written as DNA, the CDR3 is TGTGCCAGCAGTGAAGGTAGCGGGACCTCCTACGAGCAGTACTTC.

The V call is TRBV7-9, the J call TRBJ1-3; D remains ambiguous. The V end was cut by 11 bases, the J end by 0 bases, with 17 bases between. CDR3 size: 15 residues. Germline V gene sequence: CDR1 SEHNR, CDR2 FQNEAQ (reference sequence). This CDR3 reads CALSLYSPSGNTIYF. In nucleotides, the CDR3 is TGTGCCCTCAGCTTATACAGCCCCTCTGGAAACACCATATATTTT.

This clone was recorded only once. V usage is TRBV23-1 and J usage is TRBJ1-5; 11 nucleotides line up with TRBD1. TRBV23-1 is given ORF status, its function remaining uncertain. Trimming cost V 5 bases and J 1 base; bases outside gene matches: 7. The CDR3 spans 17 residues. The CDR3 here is CASSRRTGGPSNQPQHF. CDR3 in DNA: TGCGCCAGCAGTAGACGGACAGGGGGCCCCAGCAATCAGCCCCAGCATTTT.